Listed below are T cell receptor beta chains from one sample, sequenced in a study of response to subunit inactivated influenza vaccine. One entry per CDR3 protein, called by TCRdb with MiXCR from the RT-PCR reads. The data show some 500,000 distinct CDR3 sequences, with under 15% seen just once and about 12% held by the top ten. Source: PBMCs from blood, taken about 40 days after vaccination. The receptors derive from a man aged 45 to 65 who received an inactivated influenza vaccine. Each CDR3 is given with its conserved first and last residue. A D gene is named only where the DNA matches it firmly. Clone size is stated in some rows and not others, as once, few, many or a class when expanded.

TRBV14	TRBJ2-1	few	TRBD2	TGTGCCAGCAGCCGGCACCCGGGACTAGCGGGAGTCAATGAGCAGTTCTTC	CASSRHPGLAGVNEQFF
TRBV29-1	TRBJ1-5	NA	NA	TGCAGCGTACGGGAGGGCGGTCAGCCCCAGCATTTT	CSVREGGQPQHF
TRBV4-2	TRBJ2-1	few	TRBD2	TGTGCCAGCAGCCATGTAACCGGGACTAGCTTCAGCGAGCAGTTCTTC	CASSHVTGTSFSEQFF
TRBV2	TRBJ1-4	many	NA	TGTGCCAGCAGAGTACAGACAACTAATGAAAAACTGTTTTTT	CASRVQTTNEKLFF
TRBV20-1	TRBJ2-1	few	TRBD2	TGCAGTGCTAGAACTAGCGGGAGAACAGCCAATGAGCAGTTCTTC	CSARTSGRTANEQFF
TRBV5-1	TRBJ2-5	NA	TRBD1	TGCGCCAGCTCCAAACAGGACAGGGGGCTGGAGACCCAGTACTTC	CASSKQDRGLETQYF
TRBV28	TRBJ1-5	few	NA	TGTGCCAGCAGTTTAATTACAGGGTCGACCAATCAGCCCCAGCATTTT	CASSLITGSTNQPQHF
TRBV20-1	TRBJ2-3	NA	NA	TGCTGTGCTAGAGATCAGGCTCCCTGGGCGAAAGATACGCAGTATTTT	CCARDQAPWAKDTQYF
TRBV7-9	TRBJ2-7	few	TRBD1	TGTGCCAGCAGCTCCGAGGACAGGGGCCTCTCCTACGAGCAGTACTTC	CASSSEDRGLSYEQYF
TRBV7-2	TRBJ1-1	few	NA	TGTGCCAGCAGCTTAGGTGGAGGGTTCGCTGAAGCTTTCTTT	CASSLGGGFAEAFF
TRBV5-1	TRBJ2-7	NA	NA	TGCGCCAGCAGCTTGGGGGACTTCTACGAGCAGTACTTC	CASSLGDFYEQYF
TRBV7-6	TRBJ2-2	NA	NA	TGTGCCAGCAGTCTCCAGGGGGGTCTTCTGTTTTTT	CASSLQGGLLFF
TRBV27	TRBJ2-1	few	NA	TGTGCCAGCAGTTTATCGAGCGGTAGGTATGAGCAGTTCTTC	CASSLSSGRYEQFF
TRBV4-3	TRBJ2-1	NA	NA	TGCGCCAGCAGCCAAGTAGGTACTAACAATGAGCAGTTCTTC	CASSQVGTNNEQFF
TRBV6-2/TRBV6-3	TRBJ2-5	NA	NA	TGTGCCAGCAGTTACTCCACGGAAGAGACCCAGTACTTC	CASSYSTEETQYF
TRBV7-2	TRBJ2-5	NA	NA	TGTGCCAGCAGCCAATCGTGGGGGGCCCTAGGAGAGACCCAGTACTTC	CASSQSWGALGETQYF
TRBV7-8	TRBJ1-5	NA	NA	TGTGCCAGCAGCTTAGACAGCGGGTTGGATCAGCCCCAGCATTTT	CASSLDSGLDQPQHF
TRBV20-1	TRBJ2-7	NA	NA	TGCAGTGCTAGGGGGTGGCGGTCAAGCTCCTACGAGCAGTACTTC	CSARGWRSSSYEQYF